This T cell receptor beta chain was sequenced for a study of blood T cell repertoires in COVID-19. The table came from immunoSEQ multiplex PCR; TCRdb's copy has only in-frame clones and leaves some out. The sample yields about 87,000 clones, 85% to 90% seen once. The germline V gene has CDR1 SGDLS and CDR2 YYNGEE. Trimming at V came to 4 bases and at J to 5 bases, leaving 12 bases not matched to a gene. This CDR3 is built from 16 residues. This clonotype was sampled from a man aged 35 to 55 with acute or convalescent COVID-19. The sample consisted of peripheral blood. The gene calls are TRBV9 and TRBJ2-5; 9 nucleotides match TRBD1. Here the CDR3 DNA reads TGTGCCAGCAGCACCCGACAGGGGGATTTTAAGGAGACCCAGTACTTC. Its translation is CASSTRQGDFKETQYF.